The table lists the clone carrying this TCR beta chain with a few counts. The antigen is not known. Prepared libraries of TCR beta cDNA carried unique molecular identifiers. There were roughly 0.85 to 11 million T cells, and about 540,000 cDNA molecules came from them. One entry per CDR3 protein, called by TCRdb with MiXCR from the PCR reads. The sample holds 750,000 to 950,000 distinct CDR3 sequences, roughly 58% seen once. The data originate from a study of post-analysis software for immune sequencing data. Whole-study findings and limits: In multiple sclerosis, normalized Chao1 diversity was significantly below that of controls. The F measure placed samples prepared in the same batch into strongly shared clusters. Comparison of patients with controls showed about 5 TRBV segments more frequent in patients, TRBV5-6, TRBV5-1 and TRBV20-1 among them.

Germline V gene data show CDR1 as SQVTM and CDR2 as ANQGSEA. V lost 3 bases, J lost 11 bases, and 5 bases stayed unmatched. This CDR3 has 11 amino acids. Specimen: blood. The genes are TRBV29-1 and TRBJ2-7; 9 bases line up with TRBD2. The source is a girl under 18 with multiple sclerosis. CDR3 protein: CSVEASGAKYF. In nucleotides, the CDR3 is TGCAGCGTTGAGGCTAGCGGGGCCAAGTACTTC.